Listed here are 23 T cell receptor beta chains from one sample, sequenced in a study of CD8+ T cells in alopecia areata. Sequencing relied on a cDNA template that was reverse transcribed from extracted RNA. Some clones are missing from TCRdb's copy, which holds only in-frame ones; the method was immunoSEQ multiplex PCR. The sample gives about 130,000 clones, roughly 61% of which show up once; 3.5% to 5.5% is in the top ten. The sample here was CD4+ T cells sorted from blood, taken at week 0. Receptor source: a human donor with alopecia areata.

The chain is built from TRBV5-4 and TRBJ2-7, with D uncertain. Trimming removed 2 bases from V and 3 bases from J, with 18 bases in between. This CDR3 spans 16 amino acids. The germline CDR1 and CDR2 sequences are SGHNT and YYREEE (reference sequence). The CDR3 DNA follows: TGTGCCAGCAGCTTCGGTGGGGATGGGAACAGCTACGAGCAGTACTTC. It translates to CASSFGGDGNSYEQYF.

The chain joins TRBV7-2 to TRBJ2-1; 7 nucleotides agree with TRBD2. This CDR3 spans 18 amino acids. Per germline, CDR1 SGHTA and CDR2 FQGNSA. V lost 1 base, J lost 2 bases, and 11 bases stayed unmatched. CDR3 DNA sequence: TGTGCCAGCAGCTTAGTAGGTGGTCGGGGGAGGGCCTACAATGAGCAGTTCTTC. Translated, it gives CASSLVGGRGRAYNEQFF.

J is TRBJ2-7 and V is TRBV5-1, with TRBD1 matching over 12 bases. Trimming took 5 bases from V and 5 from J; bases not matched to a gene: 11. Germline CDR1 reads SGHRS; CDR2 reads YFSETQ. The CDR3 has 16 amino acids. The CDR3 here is CASRPGTGGAGDEQYF. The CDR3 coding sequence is TGCGCCAGCAGGCCCGGGACAGGGGGCGCGGGAGACGAGCAGTACTTC. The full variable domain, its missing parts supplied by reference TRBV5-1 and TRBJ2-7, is KAGVTQTPRYLIKTRGQQVTLSCSPISGHRSVSWYQQTPGQGLQFLFEYFSETQRNKGNFPGRFSGRQFSNSRSEMNVSTLELGDSALYLCASRPGTGGAGDEQYFGPGTRLTVT.

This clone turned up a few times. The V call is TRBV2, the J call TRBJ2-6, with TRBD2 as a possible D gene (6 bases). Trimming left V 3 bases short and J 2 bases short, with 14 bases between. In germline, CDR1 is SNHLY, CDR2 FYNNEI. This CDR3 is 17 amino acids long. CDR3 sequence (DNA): TGTGCCAGCAGTGAGGTCATGGGGGGAACTGGGGCCAACGTCCTGACTTTC. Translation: CASSEVMGGTGANVLTF.

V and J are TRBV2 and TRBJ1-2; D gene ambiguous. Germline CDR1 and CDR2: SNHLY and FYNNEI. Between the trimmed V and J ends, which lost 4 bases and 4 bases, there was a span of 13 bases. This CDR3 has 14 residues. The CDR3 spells CASSGADPSYGYTF. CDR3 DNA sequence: TGTGCCAGCAGTGGGGCGGACCCTAGCTATGGCTACACCTTC.

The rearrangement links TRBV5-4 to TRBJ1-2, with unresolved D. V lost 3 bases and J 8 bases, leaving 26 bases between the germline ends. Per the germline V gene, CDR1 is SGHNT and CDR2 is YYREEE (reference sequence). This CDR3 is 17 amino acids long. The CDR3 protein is CASSSHEIETDSWGYTF. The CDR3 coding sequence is TGTGCCAGCAGCTCCCACGAGATTGAGACGGATTCTTGGGGCTACACCTTC.

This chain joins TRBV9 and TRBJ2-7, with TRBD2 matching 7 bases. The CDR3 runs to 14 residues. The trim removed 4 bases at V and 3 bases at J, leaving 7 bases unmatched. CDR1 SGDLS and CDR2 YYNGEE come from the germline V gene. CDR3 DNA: TGTGCCAGCAGCCCCCGGACGGGAGGCTACGAGCAGTACTTC. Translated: CASSPRTGGYEQYF.

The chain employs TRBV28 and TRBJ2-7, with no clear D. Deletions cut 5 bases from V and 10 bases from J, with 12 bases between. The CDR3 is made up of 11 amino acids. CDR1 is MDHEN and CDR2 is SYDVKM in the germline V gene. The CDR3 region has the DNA TGTGCCAGCAGTAGGGCCTCCCCCCAGTACTTC. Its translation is CASSRASPQYF.

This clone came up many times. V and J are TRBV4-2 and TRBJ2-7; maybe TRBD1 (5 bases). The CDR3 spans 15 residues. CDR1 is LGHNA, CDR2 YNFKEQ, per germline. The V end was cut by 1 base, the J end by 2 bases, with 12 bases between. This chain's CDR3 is CASSQVIGVTYEQYF. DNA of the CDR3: TGTGCCAGCAGCCAAGTAATAGGGGTTACCTACGAGCAGTACTTC.

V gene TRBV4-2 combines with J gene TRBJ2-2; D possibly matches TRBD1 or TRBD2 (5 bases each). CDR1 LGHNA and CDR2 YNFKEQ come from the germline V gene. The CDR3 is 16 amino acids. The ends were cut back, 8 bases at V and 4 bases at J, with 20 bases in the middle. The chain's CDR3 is CASGEGRIETTGELFF. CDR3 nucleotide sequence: TGTGCCAGCGGCGAGGGACGGATAGAGACCACCGGGGAGCTGTTTTTT.

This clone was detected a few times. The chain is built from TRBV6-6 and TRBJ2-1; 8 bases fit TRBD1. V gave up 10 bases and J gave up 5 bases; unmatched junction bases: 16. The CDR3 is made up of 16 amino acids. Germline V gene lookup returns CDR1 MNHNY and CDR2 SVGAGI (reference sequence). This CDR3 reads CATRPLTGVSNNEQFF. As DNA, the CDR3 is TGTGCCACCCGCCCCTTGACAGGGGTTAGCAACAATGAGCAGTTCTTC.

The CDR3 region is CASSFWTGGNSNQPQHF. In nucleotides, the CDR3 is TGTGCCAGCAGCTTCTGGACAGGAGGAAATAGCAATCAGCCCCAGCATTTT. J is TRBJ1-5 and V is TRBV5-6; 7 nucleotides match TRBD1. The CDR3 is 17 amino acids. The V gene's germline CDR1 is SGHDT and CDR2 YYEEEE. The V and J ends lost 2 bases and 0 bases, in that order; junction bases with no gene match: 8.

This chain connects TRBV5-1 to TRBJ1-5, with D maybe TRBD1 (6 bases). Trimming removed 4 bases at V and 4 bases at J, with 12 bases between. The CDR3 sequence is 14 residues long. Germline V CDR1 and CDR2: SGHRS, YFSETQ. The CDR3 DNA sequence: TGCGCCAGCAGCCCCGGGACACCGAATCAGCCCCAGCATTTT. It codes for CASSPGTPNQPQHF.

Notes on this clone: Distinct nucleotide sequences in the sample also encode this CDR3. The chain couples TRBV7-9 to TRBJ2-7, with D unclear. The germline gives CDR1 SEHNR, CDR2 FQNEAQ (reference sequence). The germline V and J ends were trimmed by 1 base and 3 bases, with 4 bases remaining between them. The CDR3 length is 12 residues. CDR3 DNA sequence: TGTGCCAGCAGCTTAGTTAGCTACGAGCAGTACTTC. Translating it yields CASSLVSYEQYF.

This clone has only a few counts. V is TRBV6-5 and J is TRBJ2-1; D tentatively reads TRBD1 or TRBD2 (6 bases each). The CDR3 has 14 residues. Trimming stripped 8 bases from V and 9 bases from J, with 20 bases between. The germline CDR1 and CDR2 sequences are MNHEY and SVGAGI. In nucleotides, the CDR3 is TGTGCCAGCGCTACCCCCCGGAGGGGGACTGAGCAGTTCTTC. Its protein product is CASATPRRGTEQFF.

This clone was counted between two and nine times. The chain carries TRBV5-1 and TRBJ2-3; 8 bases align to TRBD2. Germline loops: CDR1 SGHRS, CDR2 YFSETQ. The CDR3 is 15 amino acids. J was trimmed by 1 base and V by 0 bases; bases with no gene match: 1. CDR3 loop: CASSLDGRGTDTQYF. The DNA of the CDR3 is TGCGCCAGCAGCTTGGACGGGAGGGGCACAGATACGCAGTATTTT.

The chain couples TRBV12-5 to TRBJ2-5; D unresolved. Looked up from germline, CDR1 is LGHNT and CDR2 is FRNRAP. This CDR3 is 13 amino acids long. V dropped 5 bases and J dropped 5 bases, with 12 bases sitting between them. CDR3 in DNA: TGTGCTAGTGGTCCCAATAGTGGGGAGACCCAGTACTTC. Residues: CASGPNSGETQYF.

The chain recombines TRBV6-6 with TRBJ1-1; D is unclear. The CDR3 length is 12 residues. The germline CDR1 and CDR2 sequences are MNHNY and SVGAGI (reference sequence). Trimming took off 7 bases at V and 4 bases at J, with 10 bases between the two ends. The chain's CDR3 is CASNIVGTEAFF. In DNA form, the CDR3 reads TGTGCCAGCAACATAGTGGGCACTGAAGCTTTCTTT.

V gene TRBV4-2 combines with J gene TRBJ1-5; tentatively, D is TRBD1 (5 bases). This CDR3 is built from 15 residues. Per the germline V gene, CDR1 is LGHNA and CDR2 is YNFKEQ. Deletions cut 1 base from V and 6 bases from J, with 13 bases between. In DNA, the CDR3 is TGTGCCAGCAGCCAAGGGGGGGATGAGGGTCAGCCCCAGCATTTT. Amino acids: CASSQGGDEGQPQHF.

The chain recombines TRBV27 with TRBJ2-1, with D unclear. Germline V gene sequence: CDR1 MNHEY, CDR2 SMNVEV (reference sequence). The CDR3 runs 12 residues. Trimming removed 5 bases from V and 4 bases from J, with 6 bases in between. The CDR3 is CASSPRYNEQFF. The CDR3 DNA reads TGTGCCAGCAGTCCTCGGTACAATGAGCAGTTCTTC.

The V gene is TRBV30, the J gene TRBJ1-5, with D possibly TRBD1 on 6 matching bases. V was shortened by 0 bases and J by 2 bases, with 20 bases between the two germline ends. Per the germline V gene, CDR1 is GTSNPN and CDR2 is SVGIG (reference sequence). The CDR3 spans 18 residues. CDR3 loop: CAWSVRAGAFGGNQPQHF. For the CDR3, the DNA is TGTGCCTGGAGTGTAAGGGCAGGGGCCTTTGGGGGCAATCAGCCCCAGCATTTT.

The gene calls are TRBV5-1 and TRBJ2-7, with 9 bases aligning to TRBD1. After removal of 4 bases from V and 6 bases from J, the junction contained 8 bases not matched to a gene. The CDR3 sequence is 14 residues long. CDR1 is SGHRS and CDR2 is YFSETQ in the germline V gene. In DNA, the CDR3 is TGCGCCAGCAGCGGGGGACAGGGTGAGGGCGAGCAGTACTTC. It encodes CASSGGQGEGEQYF.

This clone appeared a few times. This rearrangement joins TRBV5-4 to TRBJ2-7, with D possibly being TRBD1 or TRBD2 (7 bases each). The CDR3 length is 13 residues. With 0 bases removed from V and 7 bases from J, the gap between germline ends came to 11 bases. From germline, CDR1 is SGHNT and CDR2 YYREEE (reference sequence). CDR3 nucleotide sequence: TGTGCCAGCAGCTTGGATCAGGGGGGGGAGCAGTACTTC. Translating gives CASSLDQGGEQYF.